These 20 T cell receptor beta chains came from one sample sequenced in a study of tumor and adjacent non-tumor tissue in lung cancer. TCRbeta libraries were built with three rounds of nested PCR, modified from ARM-PCR. MiXCR was run by TCRdb on the multiplex PCR reads, yielding one entry per CDR3 protein. The data hold approximately 120,000 distinct CDR3 sequences, with 66% observed a single time. This sample's RNA came from whole unsorted tissue. Sequencing used lung tumor tissue. These receptors were obtained from a man aged 25-40 years with non-small cell lung cancer.

Ten or more counts support this clonotype. CDR3 DNA sequence: TGTGCCAGCACCCGAACACCCTACAATGAGCAGTTCTTC. Encoded protein: CASTRTPYNEQFF. V usage is TRBV6-2 or TRBV6-3 and J usage is TRBJ2-1, with no clear D. V lost 7 bases, J lost 2 bases, and 9 bases lay in between. From germline, CDR1 is MNHEY and CDR2 SVGEGT. This CDR3 region has 13 residues.

Ten or more counts support this clonotype. The chain couples TRBV29-1 to TRBJ2-1; perhaps TRBD2 as D (5 bases). Germline CDR1 reads SQVTM; CDR2 reads ANQGSEA. V dropped 6 bases and J dropped 6 bases, with 9 bases sitting between them. This CDR3 region has 11 residues. CDR3 DNA: TGCAGCGTGCGGACTGTCAATGAGCAGTTCTTC. Translation: CSVRTVNEQFF.

As for this clonotype: One junction end does not reproduce the germline sequence, and a read error may be involved. This chain uses TRBV4-1 with TRBJ2-1; D is possibly TRBD2 (5 bases). The CDR3 runs 17 residues. The germline gives CDR1 MGHRA, CDR2 YSYEKL. The CDR3 nucleotides are TGCGCCAGCAGCCAAGTCACCGACCGCGCCAGGAGGAATGAGCAGTTGTTC. Protein sequence: CASSQVTDRARRNEQLF.

A note on this clonotype: At one end, the junction sequence differs from germline, possibly due to a read error. V is TRBV12-3 or TRBV12-4 and J is TRBJ2-5; the D gene could be TRBD1 or TRBD2 (5 bases each). CDR3 size: 14 residues. This CDR3 is CASSLRRLGETQCF. CDR3 coding DNA: TGTGCCAGCAGTTTGAGGAGGCTAGGGGAGACCCAGTGCTTC.

On this clonotype itself: Its ends do not fully match the called genes, so a read error is possible. This rearrangement joins TRBV20-1 to TRBJ2-7, with a possible D match to TRBD2 (5 bases). Per the germline V gene, CDR1 is DFQATT and CDR2 is SNEGSKA (reference sequence). The CDR3 has 15 residues. The CDR3 loop reads CSATPPTRAGYKQYF. CDR3 coding DNA: TGCAGTGCCACACCCCCTACTAGGGCGGGCTACAAGCAGTACTTC.

Concerning this clonotype: Because it lacks the conserved phenylalanine or tryptophan at the end, this CDR3 is likely a read error. The rearrangement joins TRBV24-1 to TRBJ1-5; a possible D gene is TRBD1 (6 bases). From germline, CDR1 is KGHDR and CDR2 SFDVKD. Trimming shortened V by 4 bases and J by 10 bases, and 19 bases separated the two germline ends. The CDR3 extends over 15 amino acids. The CDR3 DNA sequence: TGTGCCACCAGTGAGGCGGGGGCGGGAGGTCAACCCCAGCATTGT. Translated, it gives CATSEAGAGGQPQHC.

V and J are TRBV6-5 and TRBJ2-7; a weak D match, TRBD1 (6 bases). The CDR3 loop spans 15 amino acids. Germline CDR1 is MNHEY and CDR2 is SVGAGI. V was pared by 5 bases and J by 3 bases, with 17 bases between. The CDR3 region is CASSPRSTGNYEQYF. The CDR3 nucleotides are TGTGCCAGCAGTCCCCGCAGTACAGGGAACTACGAGCAGTACTTC.

In its sample, this clonotype was seen once. The genes are TRBV12-3 or TRBV12-4 and TRBJ2-7, with D perhaps matching TRBD1 (5 bases). The CDR3 extends over 14 amino acids. The CDR3 DNA reads TGTACCAACAGTTTGGGGCTGCCCCTCTACGAGCAGTACTTC. It translates to CTNSLGLPLYEQYF.

The chain recombines TRBV12-3 or TRBV12-4 with TRBJ1-2, with 7 bases identical to TRBD1. The V segment lost 6 bases and the J segment 10 bases; nucleotides outside the gene matches: 2. The CDR3 loop spans 10 amino acids. The CDR3 region has the DNA TGTGCCAGCAGGGGGACAGACTACACCTTC. Its translation: CASRGTDYTF.

The chain links TRBV5-1 to TRBJ2-3; D gene uncertain. Trimming took off 1 base at V and 2 bases at J, with 11 bases between the two ends. This CDR3 spans 15 amino acids. CDR1 is SGHRS and CDR2 is YFSETQ in the germline V gene. For the CDR3, the DNA is TGCGCCAGCAGCTTGATATCCGCGAACACAGATACGCAGTATTTT. It translates to CASSLISANTDTQYF.

On this clonotype: This may come from a read error, since a much larger clone is one base off. The J gene is TRBJ2-1, the V gene TRBV6-2 or TRBV6-3; D is ambiguous. Germline V gives CDR1 MNHEY, CDR2 SVGEGT. This CDR3 region has 16 residues. CDR3 in DNA: TGTGCCGGCAGTTACTCGGTACAGCGTGTAAGCAATGAGCAGTTCTTC. Residues: CAGSYSVQRVSNEQFF.

The V gene is TRBV20-1, the J gene TRBJ1-2; no clear D. With 7 bases removed from V and 5 bases from J, the gap between germline ends came to 14 bases. The CDR3 spans 12 residues. Germline CDR1 DFQATT, CDR2 SNEGSKA (reference sequence). This CDR3 reads CSVSDLRYGYTF. CDR3 nucleotide sequence: TGCAGTGTTAGTGATCTCCGGTATGGCTACACCTTC.

In its sample, this clonotype was seen many times. V is TRBV11-2 and J is TRBJ1-1; D is unclear. The V gene lost 1 base and the J gene lost 8 bases, with 11 bases spanning the gap. The germline gives CDR1 SGHAT, CDR2 FQNNGV. The CDR3 is made up of 13 amino acids. The DNA of the CDR3 is TGTGCCAGCAGCTTAGCAGGTCCCCGGGAAGCTTTCTTT. Amino acids: CASSLAGPREAFF.

Remarks on this clonotype: The junction departs from the called germline gene at one end, perhaps through a read error. The chain combines TRBV4-2 with TRBJ1-1; D is ambiguous. The CDR3 is 13 residues long. The V gene's germline CDR1 is LGHNA and CDR2 YNFKEQ. The CDR3 loop reads CASSPHLNTEVFF. The CDR3 DNA follows: TGTGCCAGCAGCCCCCATCTGAACACTGAAGTTTTCTTT.

In its sample, this clonotype was seen many times. The chain recombines TRBV6-5 with TRBJ2-7; possibly TRBD1 or TRBD2 for D (5 bases each). This CDR3 spans 12 amino acids. The germline V gene encodes CDR1 MNHEY and CDR2 SVGAGI. V was clipped by 5 bases and J by 6 bases, with 11 bases between them. The CDR3 here is CASSGGRGEQYF. The CDR3 DNA is TGTGCCAGCAGTGGGGGTCGGGGCGAGCAGTACTTC.

J is TRBJ2-7 and V is TRBV20-1, with D perhaps TRBD1 (5 bases). Trimming removed 3 bases at V and 3 bases at J, with 15 bases between. There are 14 residues in the CDR3. Germline CDR1 DFQATT, CDR2 SNEGSKA (reference sequence). The CDR3 nucleotides are TGCAGTGCTAGGAAGGACAAGGCAGTCTACGAGCAGTACTTC. Its protein product is CSARKDKAVYEQYF.

This clonotype has ten or more counts. The chain joins TRBV5-6 to TRBJ1-5; the D is unclear. Germline assignment: CDR1 SGHDT and CDR2 YYEEEE. The CDR3 totals 14 residues. The germline V and J ends were trimmed by 4 bases and 0 bases, with 8 bases remaining between them. The CDR3 DNA follows: TGTGCCAGCAGCCGAGGGTATAGCAATCAGCCCCAGCATTTT. This gives the protein CASSRGYSNQPQHF.

The chain has TRBV21-1 and TRBJ2-4; no check of the table's D call, TRBD1, against the DNA was made. TRBV21-1 is reported as a pseudogene. The CDR3 covers 16 residues. This chain's CDR3 is CASSLPQGAFKNIQYF. Written as DNA, the CDR3 is TGTGCCAGCAGCTTACCCCAGGGGGCCTTCAAAAACATTCAGTACTTC.

This chain links TRBV19 with TRBJ2-7; TRBD1 aligns across 8 bases. V was pared by 9 bases and J by 6 bases, with 4 bases of the junction left unmatched. The CDR3 extends over 11 amino acids. CDR1 is LNHDA, CDR2 SQIVND, per germline (reference sequence). The CDR3 region has the DNA TGTGCCAGCCAGGGGGCTGTCGAGCAGTACTTC. Residues: CASQGAVEQYF.

This clonotype was detected once. One junction end disagrees with the germline gene, perhaps due to a read error. The gene calls are TRBV4-1 and TRBJ2-7; D might be TRBD1 (6 bases). The CDR3 is made up of 15 amino acids. CDR1 is MGHRA and CDR2 is YSYEKL in the germline V gene. This chain's CDR3 is CTSSQEPGASYEQYF. CDR3 DNA sequence: TGCACCAGCAGCCAAGAGCCAGGGGCATCCTACGAGCAGTACTTC.